The source of this T cell receptor (beta chain) is a study of blood T cell repertoires in COVID-19. Germline CDR1 and CDR2: KGHSH and LQKENI. The CDR3 is 13 amino acids. V gave up 5 bases and J gave up 9 bases, with 15 bases separating them. Produced via immunoSEQ multiplex PCR; TCRdb's table is partial and in-frame only. This table holds approximately 350,000 clones, more than 80% found once. This clone has a single count. Sequenced: peripheral blood. The chain joins TRBV18 to TRBJ2-3; D gene unclear. This receptor was taken from a woman aged 25 to 39 with COVID-19, enrolled during active disease. The CDR3 DNA reads TGTGCCAGCTCAGAAACGGGTTTCTACACGCAGTATTTT. As protein: CASSETGFYTQYF.